This entry concerns a single T cell receptor (beta chain). The data stem from a study of beta chain features in type 1 diabetes. The V gene's germline CDR1 is SGHNT and CDR2 YYREEE (reference sequence). The CDR3 has 14 residues. Trimming removed 4 bases from V and 3 bases from J; junction bases left unmatched: 6. As every portion of the isolated RNA was reverse transcribed, the sequencing read expressed TCRB transcripts. TCRdb's table, derived via immunoSEQ multiplex PCR, lists solely in-frame clones and lacks some. The sample holds hundreds of thousands of clones, approximately 31% seen once. The genes are TRBV5-4 and TRBJ1-2; TRBD1 agrees at 7 bases. Sequences were obtained from naive CD4+ T cells from blood. The sequence was collected from a man in his late teens or twenties in good health. CDR3 bases: TGTGCCAGCAGCGTCCCCGGGACAGACTATGGCTACACCTTC. Translation gives CASSVPGTDYGYTF.